This T cell receptor beta chain was identified in a study of radiation and T cells in renal cell carcinoma. In regard to this clone: Its antigen is not identified.

Time point: blood 4 weeks post-SBRT, at nephrectomy. Treatment here: 15 Gy SBRT to primary tumor, nephrectomy 4 weeks later. Sequenced by immunoSEQ multiplex PCR; TCRdb stores in-frame clones only, minus some. The sample shows some 97,000 clones, approximately 80% of them seen only once. The study, taken as a whole, reports: Top tumor clonotypes rose in blood 2 weeks post-radiation, then contracted.

The CDR3 sequence is 15 residues long. Trimming took off 3 bases at V and 6 bases at J, with 17 bases between the two ends. CDR1 and CDR2 from the germline V gene are MNHEY and SMNVEV (reference sequence). Sequencing used blood, obtained from a patient whose treatment included radiotherapy and nephrectomy. The V gene is TRBV27, the J gene TRBJ2-5; D may be TRBD1 (6 bases). This TCR came from a man aged 55 to 70 with renal cell carcinoma. In nucleotides, the CDR3 is TGTGCCAGCAGTTTCGCCCCGACAGGTACCCAGACCCAGTACTTC. Translating it yields CASSFAPTGTQTQYF.